This T cell receptor (beta chain) was captured in a study of control samples from healthy donors and cancer patients. TCRdb's table, derived via immunoSEQ multiplex PCR, lists solely in-frame clones and lacks some. The profile shows under 85,000 clones, over 85% of them singletons. The germline gives CDR1 SQVTM, CDR2 ANQGSEA. CDR3 length: 13 amino acids. Trimming shortened V by 5 bases and J by 3 bases, and 10 bases separated the two germline ends. The clonotype originates from a man in his 60s with colorectal cancer. This sequence joins TRBV29-1 and TRBJ2-2; D gene unclear. What was sequenced was PBMCs. DNA of the CDR3: TGCAGCGTTCCGTACAAAGACACCGGGGAGCTGTTTTTT. Its protein is CSVPYKDTGELFF.